This TCR beta chain was recorded in a study of T cells in Graves' hyperthyroidism and ophthalmopathy. Study background: Blood was drawn when the patient was first diagnosed and still untreated.

Ten or more counts support this clonotype. Every diagnosis used clinical symptoms, serum thyroxine and TRAb, thyroid ultrasound and orbital computed tomography. Regions amplified from RNA transcripts were the TCR beta CDR3 regions. Researchers ran a first-round RT-PCR on the TCR CDR3 using the HTBI primer set. A single record per CDR3 protein comes from TCRdb applying MiXCR to the multiplex PCR reads. Of 400,000 to 550,000 distinct CDR3 sequences in the sample, approximately 14% are singletons; the top ten hold around a sixth. Germline CDR1 reads ENHRY; CDR2 reads SYGVKD. V gave up 0 bases and J gave up 4 bases, with 14 bases separating them. The CDR3 length is 16 residues.

The TCR was taken from a woman between 18 and 29 years old with Graves' hyperthyroidism. The sample consisted of blood. V usage is TRBV10-3 and J usage is TRBJ2-3; a possible D gene is TRBD2 (6 bases). CDR3 loop: CAISESWLAIADTQYF. The CDR3 coding sequence is TGTGCCATCAGTGAGTCGTGGCTAGCGATCGCAGATACGCAGTATTTT.